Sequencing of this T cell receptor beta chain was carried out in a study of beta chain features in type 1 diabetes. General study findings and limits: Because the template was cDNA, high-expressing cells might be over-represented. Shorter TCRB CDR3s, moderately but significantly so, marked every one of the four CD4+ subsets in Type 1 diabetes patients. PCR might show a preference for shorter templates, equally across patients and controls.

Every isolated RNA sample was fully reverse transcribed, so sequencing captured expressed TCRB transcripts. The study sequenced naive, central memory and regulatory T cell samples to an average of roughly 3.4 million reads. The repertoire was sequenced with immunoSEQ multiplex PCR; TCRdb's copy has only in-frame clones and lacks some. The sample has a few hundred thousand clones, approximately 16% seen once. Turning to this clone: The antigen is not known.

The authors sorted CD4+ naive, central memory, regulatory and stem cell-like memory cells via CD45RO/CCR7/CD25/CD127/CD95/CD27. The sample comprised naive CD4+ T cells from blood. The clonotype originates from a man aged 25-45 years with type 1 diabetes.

This CDR3 is CSAWGGEQYF. CDR3 nucleotide sequence: TGCAGTGCTTGGGGTGGCGAGCAGTACTTC. The gene calls are TRBV20-1 and TRBJ2-7; no firm D call. Trimming shortened V by 5 bases and J by 6 bases, and 8 bases separated the two germline ends. The CDR3 length is 10 residues. CDR1 is DFQATT and CDR2 is SNEGSKA in the germline V gene (reference sequence).